The T cell receptor (beta chain) described here comes from a study of T cell responses to AZD1222 COVID-19 vaccine. Study-level findings and limits: With dominance at 160-218 and 743-854, vaccine-associated CD4 TCRs spanned spike.

Of note for this clone: No antigen is known for it.

Profiling relied on immunoSEQ multiplex PCR, and the TCRdb table lists in-frame clones only, not all of them. The sample consists of 120,000 to 150,000 clones, 90% to 95% of them appearing once. The TCR sequence derives from an adult in good health. Sequences were derived from peripheral blood, sampled on day 0 of MenACWY control vaccination.

The chain's CDR3 is CASGQVWGGELFF. In nucleotides, the CDR3 is TGTGCCAGTGGACAGGTTTGGGGCGGGGAGCTGTTTTTT. The genes are TRBV12-3 or TRBV12-4 and TRBJ2-2, with 7 bases aligning to TRBD1. The CDR3 is 13 residues long. V lost 9 bases, J lost 7 bases, and 8 bases stayed unmatched.